This T cell receptor (beta chain) was found in a study of T cell changes during pregnancy in multiple sclerosis. Germline V gene lookup returns CDR1 SGHNT and CDR2 YENEEA. With 3 bases clipped from V and 2 bases from J, the junction kept 1 base outside the gene matches. The CDR3 is 13 amino acids. TCRdb's copy holds only in-frame clones and misses some; the assay was immunoSEQ multiplex PCR. This sample has over 35,000 clones, with roughly 87% found just once. The chain joins TRBV11-3 to TRBJ2-7; 7 bases align to TRBD2. This receptor was obtained from a female donor with multiple sclerosis, enrolled in a pregnancy study. Sample: CD8+ T cells from peripheral blood mononuclear cells, taken in the first trimester of pregnancy. The CDR3 DNA is TGTGCCAGCAGCTTTGGACTAGCCTACGAGCAGTACTTC. Protein sequence: CASSFGLAYEQYF.